A few counts support the clone carrying this TCR beta chain. Its target is not known. The assay was carried out at the deep level. How the authors handled the data: ImmunoSEQ supplied junction-only sequences lacking quality scores, so filtering was different. TCRdb's copy holds only in-frame clones and misses some; the assay was immunoSEQ multiplex PCR. D and trimming were read from the DNA, whereas the V and J calls and clone size are those reported in that table. This table has about 2 million clones, around 96% appearing once. The naive CD8 subset, CD45RO-negative cells positively selected for CCR7, excluded terminally differentiated effector memory CD45RA+ cells. This record belongs to a study of shared clonotypes between healthy human individuals. About the research overall: The donor group consisted of a couple of women and a few men, aged 18 to 49. Findings of the study overall: Generally, naive subsets (rather than memory subsets) showed larger estimated richness.

Germline lookup yields CDR1 SEHNR and CDR2 FQNEAQ (reference sequence). CDR3 length: 15 residues. J gave up 4 bases and V 5 bases, and 8 bases lay outside the gene matches. The TCR was taken from a man in his late teens or twenties in good health. The sequencing input was naive CD8+ T cells sorted from blood. The chain is built from TRBV7-9 and TRBJ1-2; 9 bases map to TRBD1. CDR3 DNA: TGTGCCAGCAGCCCCCCGGACAGGGGAGTCTATGGCTACACCTTC. This codes for CASSPPDRGVYGYTF.